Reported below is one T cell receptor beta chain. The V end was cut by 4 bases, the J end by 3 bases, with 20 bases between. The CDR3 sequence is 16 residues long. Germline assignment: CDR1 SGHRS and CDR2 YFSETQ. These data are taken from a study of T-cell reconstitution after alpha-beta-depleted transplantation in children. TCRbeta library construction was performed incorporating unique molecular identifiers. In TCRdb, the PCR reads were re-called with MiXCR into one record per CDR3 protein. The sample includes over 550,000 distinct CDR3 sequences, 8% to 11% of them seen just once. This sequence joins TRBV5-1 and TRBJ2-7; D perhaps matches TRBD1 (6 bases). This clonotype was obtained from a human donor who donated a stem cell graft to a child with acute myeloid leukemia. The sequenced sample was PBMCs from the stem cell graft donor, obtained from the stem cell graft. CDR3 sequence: CASSLGRGFPDYEQYF. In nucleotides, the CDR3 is TGCGCCAGCAGCCTCGGCAGGGGTTTCCCCGACTACGAGCAGTACTTC. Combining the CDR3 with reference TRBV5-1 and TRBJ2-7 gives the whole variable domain KAGVTQTPRYLIKTRGQQVTLSCSPISGHRSVSWYQQTPGQGLQFLFEYFSETQRNKGNFPGRFSGRQFSNSRSEMNVSTLELGDSALYLCASSLGRGFPDYEQYFGPGTRLTVT.